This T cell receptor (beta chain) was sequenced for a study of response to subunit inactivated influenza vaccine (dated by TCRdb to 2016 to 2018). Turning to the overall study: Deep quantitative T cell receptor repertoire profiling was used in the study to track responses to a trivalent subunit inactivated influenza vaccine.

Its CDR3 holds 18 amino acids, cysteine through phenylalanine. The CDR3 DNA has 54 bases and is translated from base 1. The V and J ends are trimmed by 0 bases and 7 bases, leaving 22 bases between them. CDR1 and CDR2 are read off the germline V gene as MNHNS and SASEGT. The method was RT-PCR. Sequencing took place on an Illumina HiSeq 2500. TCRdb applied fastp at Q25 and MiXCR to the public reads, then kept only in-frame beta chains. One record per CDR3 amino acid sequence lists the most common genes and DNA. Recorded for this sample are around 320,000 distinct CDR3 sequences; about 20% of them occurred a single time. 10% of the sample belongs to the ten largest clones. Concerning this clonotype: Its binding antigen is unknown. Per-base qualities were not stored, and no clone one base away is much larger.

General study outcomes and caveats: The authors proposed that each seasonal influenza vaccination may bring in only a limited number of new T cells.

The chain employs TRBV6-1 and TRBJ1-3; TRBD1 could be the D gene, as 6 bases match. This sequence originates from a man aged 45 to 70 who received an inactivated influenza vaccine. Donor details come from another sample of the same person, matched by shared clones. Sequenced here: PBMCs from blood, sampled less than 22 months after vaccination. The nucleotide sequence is TGTGCCAGCAGTGAAGCCCACCTCCGGGGGCCGTCCGGGAACACCATATATTTT. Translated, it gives CASSEAHLRGPSGNTIYF.